Presented here are 28 T cell receptor beta chains from one specimen sequenced in a study of cytomegalovirus exposure and HLA in healthy donors. Measured with immunoSEQ multiplex PCR; TCRdb has only the in-frame clones, and not every one. Among over 150,000 clones listed, about nine tenths were seen once. The source material was PBMCs. The receptors derive from a young woman in good health and CMV-seropositive.

This clone appeared a single time. The genes are TRBV28 and TRBJ1-3, with D possibly matching TRBD1 (6 bases). In germline, CDR1 is MDHEN, CDR2 SYDVKM. CDR3 length equals 14 residues. V was cut by 6 bases and J by 0 bases, with 9 bases left in between. CDR3 sequence: CASRQGYSGNTIYF. In DNA form, the CDR3 reads TGTGCCAGCAGACAGGGATACTCTGGAAACACCATATATTTT.

The rearrangement links TRBV9 to TRBJ2-3; 7 bases agree with TRBD2. The trim removed 0 bases at V and 0 bases at J, leaving 4 bases unmatched. Germline CDR1 and CDR2: SGDLS and YYNGEE. The CDR3 runs to 16 residues. CDR3 loop: CASSVEPSGSTDTQYF. DNA of the CDR3: TGTGCCAGCAGCGTAGAGCCTAGCGGTAGCACAGATACGCAGTATTTT. Complete variable domain (other parts from reference TRBV9 and TRBJ2-3): DSGVTQTPKHLITATGQRVTLRCSPRSGDLSVYWYQQSLDQGLQFLIQYYNGEERAKGNILERFSAQQFPDLHSELNLSSLELGDSALYFCASSVEPSGSTDTQYFGPGTRLTVL.

The chain recombines TRBV5-6 with TRBJ1-2; 11 bases line up with TRBD1. The CDR3 has 16 residues. V shed 1 base and J 7 bases; nucleotides not matched to a gene: 9. Germline assignment: CDR1 SGHDT and CDR2 YYEEEE. CDR3 nucleotide sequence: TGTGCCAGCAGCTTGTCGGGAGGACAGGGGGCGCTTGGCTACACCTTC. This encodes CASSLSGGQGALGYTF.

The chain carries TRBV6-6 and TRBJ1-3, with D perhaps TRBD1 (5 bases). Looked up from germline, CDR1 is MNHNY and CDR2 is SVGAGI (reference sequence). Between the trimmed V and J ends, which lost 0 bases and 0 bases, there was a span of 9 bases. This CDR3 comprises 16 residues. The CDR3 region has the DNA TGTGCCAGCAGTTACTCGAAGGGGTCCTCTGGAAACACCATATATTTT. This codes for CASSYSKGSSGNTIYF.

The chain joins TRBV7-3 to TRBJ2-3, with 7 bases lining up with TRBD2. The CDR3 sequence is 15 residues long. Germline assignment: CDR1 SGHTA and CDR2 FQGTGA. With 2 bases clipped from V and 4 bases from J, the junction kept 6 bases outside the gene matches. As DNA, the CDR3 is TGTGCCAGCAGCTTATTCGGCGGGAGCTCAGATACGCAGTATTTT. Translation: CASSLFGGSSDTQYF.

This chain links TRBV7-2 with TRBJ2-1; 8 bases agree with TRBD2. From germline, CDR1 is SGHTA and CDR2 FQGNSA. The CDR3 sequence is 14 residues long. V trimming: 6 bases; J trimming: 6 bases; junction bases outside the gene matches: 7. The CDR3 DNA reads TGTGCCAGCAGTCCGGGACTAGTTTTCAATGAGCAGTTCTTC. Protein sequence: CASSPGLVFNEQFF.

The V gene is TRBV9, the J gene TRBJ2-5; 9 nucleotides agree with TRBD1. The germline gives CDR1 SGDLS, CDR2 YYNGEE. This CDR3 region has 15 residues. V shed 4 bases and J 3 bases; nucleotides not matched to a gene: 7. The CDR3 spells CASSLSGQGKETQYF. The CDR3 DNA reads TGTGCCAGCAGCCTCTCCGGACAGGGGAAAGAGACCCAGTACTTC.

Comments on this clone: The same CDR3 is also encoded by other DNA sequences in this sample. The chain joins TRBV7-3 to TRBJ1-1; D ambiguous. The CDR3 runs to 13 residues. CDR1 is SGHTA, CDR2 FQGTGA, per germline. Trimming shortened V by 6 bases and J by 1 base, and 9 bases separated the two germline ends. The CDR3 protein is CASSPTTNTEAFF. The DNA for the CDR3 is TGTGCCAGCAGTCCTACTACGAACACTGAAGCTTTCTTT.

J is TRBJ2-1 and V is TRBV5-6; 10 bases match TRBD2. There are 18 residues in the CDR3. Germline assignment: CDR1 SGHDT and CDR2 YYEEEE. The V segment lost 2 bases and the J segment 0 bases; nucleotides outside the gene matches: 8. This CDR3 reads CASSFVGTSASSYNEQFF. For the CDR3, the DNA is TGTGCCAGCAGCTTCGTCGGGACTAGCGCGAGCTCCTACAATGAGCAGTTCTTC.

This rearrangement joins TRBV6-6 to TRBJ1-1; D unresolved. Trimming shortened V by 0 bases and J by 1 base, and 9 bases separated the two germline ends. Germline V lookup: CDR1 MNHNY, CDR2 SVGAGI (reference sequence). CDR3 length equals 15 residues. The CDR3 spells CASSYSAPTNTEAFF. CDR3 in DNA: TGTGCCAGCAGTTACTCAGCGCCGACGAACACTGAAGCTTTCTTT.

The chain has TRBV9 and TRBJ1-3; tentative D call: TRBD1 (5 bases). This CDR3 comprises 19 residues. Trimming pared 4 bases from V and 0 bases from J, leaving 23 bases between. The germline V gene has CDR1 SGDLS and CDR2 YYNGEE. The DNA for the CDR3 is TGTGCCAGCAGCCCCTACCGGCCTAGGGGCTCCGGCTCTGGAAACACCATATATTTT. This translates into CASSPYRPRGSGSGNTIYF.

J is TRBJ2-3 and V is TRBV2; D perhaps matches TRBD1 (5 bases). The V and J ends lost 6 bases and 2 bases respectively, with 12 bases between them. CDR3 length equals 14 residues. Looked up from germline, CDR1 is SNHLY and CDR2 is FYNNEI. The CDR3 region has the DNA TGTGCCAGCAGGCCACAGGTGAACACAGATACGCAGTATTTT. Its translation is CASRPQVNTDTQYF.

The chain joins TRBV4-1 to TRBJ2-2; TRBD2 is a possible D gene (5 bases). Germline V gene lookup returns CDR1 MGHRA and CDR2 YSYEKL. Deletions cut 3 bases from V and 1 base from J, with 9 bases between. There are 15 residues in the CDR3. The CDR3 spells CASSQLSGNTGELFF. DNA for the CDR3: TGCGCCAGCAGCCAGCTCAGCGGGAACACCGGGGAGCTGTTTTTT.

The CDR3 coding sequence is TGTGCCAGCAGCCCCGGGACAGAGTCTAATGAAAAACTGTTTTTT. This translates into CASSPGTESNEKLFF. This chain joins TRBV27 and TRBJ1-4; 7 nucleotides agree with TRBD1. The CDR3 spans 15 residues. Trimming at V came to 6 bases and at J to 3 bases, leaving 7 bases not matched to a gene. The germline V gene encodes CDR1 MNHEY and CDR2 SMNVEV (reference sequence).

The rearrangement joins TRBV6-1 to TRBJ2-7; 14 bases agree with TRBD2. The CDR3 is made up of 19 amino acids. The trim removed 1 base at V and 2 bases at J, leaving 10 bases unmatched. In germline, CDR1 is MNHNS, CDR2 SASEGT. This CDR3 reads CASSEGLRLGLAGAYEQYF. DNA of the CDR3: TGTGCCAGCAGTGAAGGCCTGAGATTGGGACTAGCGGGAGCCTACGAGCAGTACTTC.

The rearrangement links TRBV4-1 to TRBJ1-1, with 9 nucleotides matching TRBD1. J lost 3 bases, V lost 3 bases, and 2 bases had no gene match. Germline lookup yields CDR1 MGHRA and CDR2 YSYEKL. The CDR3 extends over 14 amino acids. CDR3 nucleotides: TGCGCCAGCAGCCAGAGGACAGGGGACACTGAAGCTTTCTTT. Its protein product is CASSQRTGDTEAFF.

CDR3 DNA: TGCGCCAGCAGTGCAGCGATGGACAGGGGGCGTGAGCAGTACTTC. It translates to CASSAAMDRGREQYF. The chain couples TRBV10-2 to TRBJ2-7, with TRBD1 identical over 11 bases. V lost 4 bases to trimming and J lost 7 bases; unmatched junction nucleotides: 9. Germline assignment: CDR1 WSHSY and CDR2 SAAADI. This CDR3 has 15 amino acids.

The chain has TRBV7-2 and TRBJ1-4; no clear D. Trimming shortened V by 0 bases and J by 7 bases, and 12 bases separated the two germline ends. This CDR3 is built from 15 residues. In germline, CDR1 is SGHTA, CDR2 FQGNSA. This CDR3 is CASSLARSGTEKLFF. CDR3 nucleotide sequence: TGTGCCAGCAGCTTAGCTCGGAGCGGAACTGAAAAACTGTTTTTT.

The rearrangement joins TRBV19 to TRBJ1-1, with TRBD1 as a possible D gene (6 bases). CDR1 and CDR2 from the germline V gene are LNHDA and SQIVND (reference sequence). Trimming removed 4 bases from V and 7 bases from J, with 13 bases in between. The CDR3 sequence is 13 residues long. CDR3 DNA sequence: TGTGCCAGTAGTAAGGGGGTTGGGGTTGAAGCTTTCTTT. Protein: CASSKGVGVEAFF.

This clone was observed once. The V call is TRBV18, the J call TRBJ2-5; 7 bases align to TRBD2. V shed 9 bases and J 2 bases; nucleotides not matched to a gene: 6. The CDR3 loop spans 13 amino acids. CDR1 and CDR2 from the germline V gene are KGHSH and LQKENI. The chain's CDR3 is CASSGGGQETQYF. The CDR3 region has the DNA TGTGCCAGTTCCGGCGGGGGACAAGAGACCCAGTACTTC.

The genes are TRBV5-5 and TRBJ2-1; 8 bases match TRBD1. Trimming cost V 0 bases and J 11 bases; bases outside gene matches: 10. CDR1 and CDR2 (germline): SGHKS, YYEKEE (reference sequence). The CDR3 runs to 15 residues. The DNA of the CDR3 is TGTGCCAGCAGCTTGGCCGCAGGACAGGGCGGTAAGCAGTTCTTC. It is translated as CASSLAAGQGGKQFF. Combining the CDR3 with reference TRBV5-5 and TRBJ2-1 gives the whole variable domain DAGVTQSPTHLIKTRGQQVTLRCSPISGHKSVSWYQQVLGQGPQFIFQYYEKEERGRGNFPDRFSARQFPNYSSELNVNALLLGDSALYLCASSLAAGQGGKQFFGPGTRLTVL.

The chain has TRBV2 and TRBJ2-1; 9 bases match TRBD1. Trimming removed 6 bases from V and 5 bases from J; junction bases left unmatched: 5. Per the germline V gene, CDR1 is SNHLY and CDR2 is FYNNEI. The CDR3 extends over 14 amino acids. The CDR3 loop reads CASRGQGRDNEQFF. The CDR3 coding sequence is TGTGCCAGCAGGGGACAGGGTAGAGACAATGAGCAGTTCTTC.

The chain links TRBV5-4 to TRBJ1-2; D ambiguous. In germline, CDR1 is SGHNT, CDR2 YYREEE (reference sequence). Trimming cost V 6 bases and J 7 bases, with 10 bases left between them. The CDR3 extends over 11 amino acids. The CDR3 reads CASTFGGGYTF. The CDR3 coding sequence is TGTGCCAGCACCTTCGGCGGTGGCTACACCTTC.

This chain uses TRBV29-1 with TRBJ2-7, with 7 bases lining up with TRBD2. V lost 0 bases, J lost 7 bases, and 9 bases stayed unmatched. Germline V gene sequence: CDR1 SQVTM, CDR2 ANQGSEA. The CDR3 loop spans 14 amino acids. For the CDR3, the DNA is TGCAGCGTTGAAGATCTGCGCGGGAGTGTTGAGCAGTACTTC. Amino acids: CSVEDLRGSVEQYF.

V is TRBV5-4 and J is TRBJ1-1; TRBD1 matches at 8 bases. V lost 4 bases and J lost 7; bases outside the gene matches: 6. This CDR3 comprises 13 residues. CDR1 SGHNT and CDR2 YYREEE come from the germline V gene (reference sequence). CDR3 sequence: CASSLRGQGEAFF. The CDR3 bases are TGTGCCAGCAGCCTAAGAGGACAGGGTGAAGCTTTCTTT.

The gene calls are TRBV11-2 and TRBJ2-7, with 14 nucleotides matching TRBD2. V was pared by 7 bases and J by 6 bases, with 5 bases of the junction left unmatched. The CDR3 length is 14 residues. Germline V gene lookup returns CDR1 SGHAT and CDR2 FQNNGV. The chain's CDR3 is CASIPGLAGGEQYF. The CDR3 region has the DNA TGTGCCAGCATCCCCGGACTAGCGGGAGGCGAGCAGTACTTC. The whole variable domain, filled in from reference TRBV11-2 and TRBJ2-7, reads EAGVAQSPRYKIIEKRQSVAFWCNPISGHATLYWYQQILGQGPKLLIQFQNNGVVDDSQLPKDRFSAERLKGVDSTLKIQPAKLEDSAVYLCASIPGLAGGEQYFGPGTRLTVT.

This chain joins TRBV20-1 and TRBJ2-1, with TRBD2 matching 9 bases. This CDR3 has 11 amino acids. The V gene end was trimmed by 5 bases and the J gene end by 11 bases; junction bases not matched to a gene: 4. The germline gives CDR1 DFQATT, CDR2 SNEGSKA (reference sequence). This chain's CDR3 is CSAGSGRKQFF. Written as DNA, the CDR3 is TGCAGTGCTGGTAGCGGGAGAAAGCAGTTCTTC.

The chain couples TRBV7-2 to TRBJ2-1; no clear D. The CDR3 extends over 13 amino acids. From germline, CDR1 is SGHTA and CDR2 FQGNSA. V was clipped by 2 bases and J by 4 bases, with 6 bases between them. The CDR3 reads CASSLQAYNEQFF. The CDR3 DNA reads TGTGCCAGCAGCTTACAGGCTTACAATGAGCAGTTCTTC.